The present TCR beta chain was sequenced within a study of post-analysis software for immune sequencing data. Findings and caveats of the study: In multiple sclerosis, normalized Chao1 diversity was significantly below that of controls.

With regard to this clonotype: What it binds is unknown.

Every TCR beta cDNA library bore unique molecular identifiers. T cells, roughly 0.95 to 10 million of them, yielded around 460,000 cDNA molecules. Each CDR3 protein is one row after TCRdb ran MiXCR on the PCR reads. The sample includes 700,000 to 800,000 distinct CDR3 sequences, 25% to 30% of them seen just once. The clonotype originates from a girl between 5 and 17 years old with multiple sclerosis. Sequencing used blood.

CDR3 coding DNA: TGTGCCAGCAGTGAATATGGGGGGGAGACCCAGTTCTTC. The encoded protein is CASSEYGGETQFF. The chain links TRBV25-1 to TRBJ2-1; 7 bases map to TRBD2. Germline CDR1 reads MGHDK; CDR2 reads SYGVNS. With 0 bases clipped from V and 13 bases from J, the junction kept 6 bases outside the gene matches. This CDR3 region has 13 residues.